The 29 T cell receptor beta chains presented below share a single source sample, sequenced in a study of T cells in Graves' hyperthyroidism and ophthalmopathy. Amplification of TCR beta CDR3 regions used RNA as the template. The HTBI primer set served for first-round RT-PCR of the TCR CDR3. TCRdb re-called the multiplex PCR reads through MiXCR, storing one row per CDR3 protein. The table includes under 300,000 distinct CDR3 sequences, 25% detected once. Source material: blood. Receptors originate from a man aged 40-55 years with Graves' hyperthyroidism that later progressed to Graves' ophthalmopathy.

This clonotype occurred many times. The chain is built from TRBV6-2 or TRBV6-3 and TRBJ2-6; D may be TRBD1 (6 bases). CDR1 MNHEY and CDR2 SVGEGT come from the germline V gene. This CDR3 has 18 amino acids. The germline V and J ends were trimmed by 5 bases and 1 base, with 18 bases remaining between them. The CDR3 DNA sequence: TGTGCCAGCAGTCTCAGGGCCCTAGACAGGTCTGGGGCCAACGTCCTGACTTTC. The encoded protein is CASSLRALDRSGANVLTF.

The CDR3 sequence is CASSGTRGASSYEQYF. The CDR3 nucleotides are TGTGCCAGCAGTGGGACCCGTGGGGCCAGCTCCTACGAGCAGTACTTC. V is TRBV6-1 and J is TRBJ2-7; perhaps TRBD1 as D (5 bases). Germline V gene sequence: CDR1 MNHNS, CDR2 SASEGT. Deletions cut 4 bases from V and 0 bases from J, with 16 bases between. The CDR3 runs 16 residues.

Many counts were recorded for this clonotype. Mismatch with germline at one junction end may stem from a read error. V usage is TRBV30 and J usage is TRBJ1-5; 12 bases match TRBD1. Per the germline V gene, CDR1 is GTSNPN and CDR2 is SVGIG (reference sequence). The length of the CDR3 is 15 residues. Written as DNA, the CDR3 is TGTGCCTGGGAAGCCGGGACAGGGGGCAACCAGCCCCAGCATTTT. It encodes CAWEAGTGGNQPQHF.

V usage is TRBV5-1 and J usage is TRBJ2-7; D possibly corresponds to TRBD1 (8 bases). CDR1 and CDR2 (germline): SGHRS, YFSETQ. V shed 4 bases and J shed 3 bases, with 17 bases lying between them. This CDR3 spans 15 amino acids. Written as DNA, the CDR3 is TGCGCCAGCAGCATGGACAGGGAGGGCTACTACGAGCAGTACTTC. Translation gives CASSMDREGYYEQYF. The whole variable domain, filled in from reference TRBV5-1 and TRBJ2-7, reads KAGVTQTPRYLIKTRGQQVTLSCSPISGHRSVSWYQQTPGQGLQFLFEYFSETQRNKGNFPGRFSGRQFSNSRSEMNVSTLELGDSALYLCASSMDREGYYEQYFGPGTRLTVT.

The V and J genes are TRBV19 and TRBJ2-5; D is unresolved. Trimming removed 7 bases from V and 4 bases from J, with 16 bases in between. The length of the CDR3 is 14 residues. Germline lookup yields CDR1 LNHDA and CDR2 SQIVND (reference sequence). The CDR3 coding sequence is TGTGCCAGTAATCCTGGCCGCGCCGGAGAGACCCAGTACTTC. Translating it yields CASNPGRAGETQYF.

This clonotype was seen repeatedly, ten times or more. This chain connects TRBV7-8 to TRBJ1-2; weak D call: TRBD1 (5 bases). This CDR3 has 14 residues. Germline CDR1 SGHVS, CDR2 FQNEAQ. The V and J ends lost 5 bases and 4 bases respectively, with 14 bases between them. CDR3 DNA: TGTGCCAGCAGCGAACCGGGACTGGGCTATGGCTACACCTTC. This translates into CASSEPGLGYGYTF.

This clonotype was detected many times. The CDR3 bases are TGCGCCAGCAGCTTATTGACAGGGACCACTGAAGCTTTCTTT. It is translated as CASSLLTGTTEAFF. J is TRBJ1-1 and V is TRBV5-1; 7 bases are shared with TRBD1. The CDR3 spans 14 residues. Germline CDR1 SGHRS, CDR2 YFSETQ. J gave up 4 bases and V 2 bases, and 5 bases lay outside the gene matches. Together with reference TRBV5-1 and TRBJ1-1, the CDR3 gives the full variable domain: KAGVTQTPRYLIKTRGQQVTLSCSPISGHRSVSWYQQTPGQGLQFLFEYFSETQRNKGNFPGRFSGRQFSNSRSEMNVSTLELGDSALYLCASSLLTGTTEAFFGQGTRLTVV.

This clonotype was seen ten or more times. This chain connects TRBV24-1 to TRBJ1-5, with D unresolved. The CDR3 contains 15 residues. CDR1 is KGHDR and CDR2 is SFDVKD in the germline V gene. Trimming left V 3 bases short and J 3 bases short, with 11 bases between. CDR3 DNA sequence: TGTGCCACCAGTGATACCTCCGGGATCAATCAGCCCCAGCATTTT. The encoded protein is CATSDTSGINQPQHF.

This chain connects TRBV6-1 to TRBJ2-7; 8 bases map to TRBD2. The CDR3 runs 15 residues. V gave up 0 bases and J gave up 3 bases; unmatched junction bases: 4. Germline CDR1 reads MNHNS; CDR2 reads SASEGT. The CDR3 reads CASSEAWLAGYEQYF. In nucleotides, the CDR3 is TGTGCCAGCAGTGAAGCGTGGCTAGCGGGCTACGAGCAGTACTTC.

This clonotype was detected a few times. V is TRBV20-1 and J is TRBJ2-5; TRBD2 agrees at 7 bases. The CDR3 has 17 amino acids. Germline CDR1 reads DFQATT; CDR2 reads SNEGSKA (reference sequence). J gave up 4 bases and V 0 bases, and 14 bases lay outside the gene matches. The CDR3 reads CSARDPTLGGRTETQYF. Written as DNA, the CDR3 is TGCAGTGCTAGAGATCCAACCCTTGGCGGGAGAACAGAGACCCAGTACTTC.

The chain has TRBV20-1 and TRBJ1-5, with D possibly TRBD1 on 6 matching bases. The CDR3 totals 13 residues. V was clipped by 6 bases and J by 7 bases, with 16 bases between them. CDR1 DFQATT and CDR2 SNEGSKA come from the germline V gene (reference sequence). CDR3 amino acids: CSAHTGFGQPQHF. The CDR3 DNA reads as TGCAGTGCCCACACAGGGTTCGGACAGCCCCAGCATTTT.

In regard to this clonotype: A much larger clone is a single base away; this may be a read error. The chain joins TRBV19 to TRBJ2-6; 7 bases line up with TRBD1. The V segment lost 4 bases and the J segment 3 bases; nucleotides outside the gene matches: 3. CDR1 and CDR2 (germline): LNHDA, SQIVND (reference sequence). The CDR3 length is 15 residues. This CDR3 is CASSTQGVGANVLTF. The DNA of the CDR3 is TGTGCCAGTAGTACTCAGGGGGTTGGGGCCAACGTCCTGACTTTC.

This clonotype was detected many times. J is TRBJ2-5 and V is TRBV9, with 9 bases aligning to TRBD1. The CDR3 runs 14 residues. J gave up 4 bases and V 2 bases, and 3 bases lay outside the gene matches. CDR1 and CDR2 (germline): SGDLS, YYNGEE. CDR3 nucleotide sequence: TGTGCCAGCAGCGTGGGACAGGGTAGAGAGACCCAGTACTTC. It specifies CASSVGQGRETQYF.

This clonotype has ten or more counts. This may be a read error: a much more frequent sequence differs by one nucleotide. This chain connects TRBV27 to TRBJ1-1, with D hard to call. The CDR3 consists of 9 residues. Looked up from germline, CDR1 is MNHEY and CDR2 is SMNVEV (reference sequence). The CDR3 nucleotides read TGTGCCAGTGCGATGGAAGCTTCCTTT. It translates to CASAMEASF.

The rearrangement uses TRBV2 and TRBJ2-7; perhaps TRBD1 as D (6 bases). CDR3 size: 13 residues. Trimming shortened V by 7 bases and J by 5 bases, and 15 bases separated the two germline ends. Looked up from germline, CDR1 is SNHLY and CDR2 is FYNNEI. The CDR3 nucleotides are TGTGCCAGCACACCACAGGGAAAAGACGAGCAGTACTTC. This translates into CASTPQGKDEQYF.

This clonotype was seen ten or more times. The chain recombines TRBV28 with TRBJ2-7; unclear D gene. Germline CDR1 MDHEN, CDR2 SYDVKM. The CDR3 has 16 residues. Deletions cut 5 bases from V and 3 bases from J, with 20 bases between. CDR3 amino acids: CASSSPEPPLYYEQYF. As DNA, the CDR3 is TGTGCCAGCAGTAGTCCGGAACCCCCACTTTACTACGAGCAGTACTTC.

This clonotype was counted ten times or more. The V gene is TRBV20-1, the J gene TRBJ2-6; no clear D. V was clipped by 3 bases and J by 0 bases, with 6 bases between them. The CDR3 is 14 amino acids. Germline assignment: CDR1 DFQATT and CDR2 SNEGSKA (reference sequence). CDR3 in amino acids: CSASLGSGANVLTF. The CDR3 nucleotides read TGCAGTGCTAGCCTGGGCTCTGGGGCCAACGTCCTGACTTTC.

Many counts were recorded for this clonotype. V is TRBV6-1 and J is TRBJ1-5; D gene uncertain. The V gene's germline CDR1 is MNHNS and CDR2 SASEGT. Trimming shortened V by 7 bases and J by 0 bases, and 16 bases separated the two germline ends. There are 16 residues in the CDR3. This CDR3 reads CASKSVGDFSNQPQHF. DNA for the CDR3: TGTGCCAGCAAATCAGTCGGGGATTTTAGCAATCAGCCCCAGCATTTT.

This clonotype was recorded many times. CDR3 loop: CASSLSGTLMNTEAFF. CDR3 sequence (DNA): TGTGCCAGCAGTTTATCAGGGACCCTGATGAACACTGAAGCTTTCTTT. This chain joins TRBV12-3 or TRBV12-4 and TRBJ1-1, with a weak D call TRBD1 (5 bases). V lost 2 bases and J lost 0, with 13 bases in between. The CDR3 is made up of 16 amino acids.

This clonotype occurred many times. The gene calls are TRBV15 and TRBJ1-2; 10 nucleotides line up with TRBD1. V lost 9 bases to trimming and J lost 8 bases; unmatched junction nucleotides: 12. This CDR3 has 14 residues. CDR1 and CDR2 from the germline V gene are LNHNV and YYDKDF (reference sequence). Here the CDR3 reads CATTGQGSPGGYTF. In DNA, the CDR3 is TGTGCCACAACGGGACAGGGGTCCCCCGGCGGCTACACCTTC.

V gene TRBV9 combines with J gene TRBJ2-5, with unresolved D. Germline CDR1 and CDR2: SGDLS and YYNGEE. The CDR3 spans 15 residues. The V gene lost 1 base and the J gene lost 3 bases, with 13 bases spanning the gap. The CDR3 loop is CASSVKAGLEETQYF. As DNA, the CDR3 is TGTGCCAGCAGCGTAAAAGCAGGTTTGGAAGAGACCCAGTACTTC.

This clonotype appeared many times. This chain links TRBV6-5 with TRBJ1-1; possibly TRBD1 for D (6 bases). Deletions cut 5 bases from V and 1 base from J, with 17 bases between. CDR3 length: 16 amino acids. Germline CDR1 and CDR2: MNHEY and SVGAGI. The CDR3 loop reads CASSIWGGARNTEAFF. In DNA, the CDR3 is TGTGCCAGCAGTATCTGGGGGGGGGCGAGGAACACTGAAGCTTTCTTT.

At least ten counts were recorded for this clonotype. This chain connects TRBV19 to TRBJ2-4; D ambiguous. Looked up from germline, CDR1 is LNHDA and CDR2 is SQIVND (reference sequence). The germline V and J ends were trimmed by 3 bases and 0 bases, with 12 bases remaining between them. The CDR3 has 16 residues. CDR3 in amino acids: CASSMSLNLAKNIQYF. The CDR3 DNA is TGTGCCAGTAGTATGAGTCTGAACTTAGCCAAAAACATTCAGTACTTC.

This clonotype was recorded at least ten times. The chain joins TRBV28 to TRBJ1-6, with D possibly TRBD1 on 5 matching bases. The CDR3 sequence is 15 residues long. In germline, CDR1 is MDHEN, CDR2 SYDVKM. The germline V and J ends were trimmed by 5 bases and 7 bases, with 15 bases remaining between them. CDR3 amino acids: CASSAFQGMNSPLHF. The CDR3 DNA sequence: TGTGCCAGCAGTGCATTCCAGGGCATGAATTCACCCCTCCACTTT.

The CDR3 loop reads CSARDLGVSSYEQYF. The DNA of the CDR3 is TGCAGTGCTAGAGATCTGGGGGTTAGCTCCTACGAGCAGTACTTC. The chain carries TRBV20-1 and TRBJ2-7; D tentatively fits TRBD1 or TRBD2 (5 bases each). The CDR3 is made up of 15 amino acids. From germline, CDR1 is DFQATT and CDR2 SNEGSKA (reference sequence). V was clipped by 0 bases and J by 0 bases, with 12 bases between them.

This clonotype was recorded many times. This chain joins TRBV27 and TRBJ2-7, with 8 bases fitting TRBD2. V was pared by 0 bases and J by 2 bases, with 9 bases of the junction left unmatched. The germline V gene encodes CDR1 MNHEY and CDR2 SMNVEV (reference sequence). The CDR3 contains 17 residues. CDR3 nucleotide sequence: TGTGCCAGCAGTTTATCGGAAGCGGGAGCATCCCCCTACGAGCAGTACTTC. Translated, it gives CASSLSEAGASPYEQYF.

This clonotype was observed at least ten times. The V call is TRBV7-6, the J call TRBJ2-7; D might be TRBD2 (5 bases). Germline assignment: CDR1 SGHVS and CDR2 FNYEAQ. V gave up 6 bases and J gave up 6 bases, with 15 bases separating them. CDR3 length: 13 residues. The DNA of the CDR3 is TGTGCCAGCAGACCACAACCACGGGGCGAGCAGTACTTC. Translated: CASRPQPRGEQYF.

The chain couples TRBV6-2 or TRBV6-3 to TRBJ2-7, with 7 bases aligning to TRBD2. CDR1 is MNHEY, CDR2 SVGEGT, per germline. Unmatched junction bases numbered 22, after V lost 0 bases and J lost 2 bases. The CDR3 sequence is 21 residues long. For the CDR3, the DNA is TGTGCCAGCAGTTACTCGGTCCGGAGAGACCCAGGACTAGATGGAACCTACGAGCAGTACTTC. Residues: CASSYSVRRDPGLDGTYEQYF.

The CDR3 loop is CASSHYGSTGELFF. DNA of the CDR3: TGCGCCAGCAGCCACTACGGATCCACCGGGGAGCTGTTTTTT. The chain carries TRBV5-1 and TRBJ2-2; D not certain. The CDR3 is 14 amino acids. V shed 4 bases and J shed 4 bases, with 11 bases lying between them. The germline V gene has CDR1 SGHRS and CDR2 YFSETQ.